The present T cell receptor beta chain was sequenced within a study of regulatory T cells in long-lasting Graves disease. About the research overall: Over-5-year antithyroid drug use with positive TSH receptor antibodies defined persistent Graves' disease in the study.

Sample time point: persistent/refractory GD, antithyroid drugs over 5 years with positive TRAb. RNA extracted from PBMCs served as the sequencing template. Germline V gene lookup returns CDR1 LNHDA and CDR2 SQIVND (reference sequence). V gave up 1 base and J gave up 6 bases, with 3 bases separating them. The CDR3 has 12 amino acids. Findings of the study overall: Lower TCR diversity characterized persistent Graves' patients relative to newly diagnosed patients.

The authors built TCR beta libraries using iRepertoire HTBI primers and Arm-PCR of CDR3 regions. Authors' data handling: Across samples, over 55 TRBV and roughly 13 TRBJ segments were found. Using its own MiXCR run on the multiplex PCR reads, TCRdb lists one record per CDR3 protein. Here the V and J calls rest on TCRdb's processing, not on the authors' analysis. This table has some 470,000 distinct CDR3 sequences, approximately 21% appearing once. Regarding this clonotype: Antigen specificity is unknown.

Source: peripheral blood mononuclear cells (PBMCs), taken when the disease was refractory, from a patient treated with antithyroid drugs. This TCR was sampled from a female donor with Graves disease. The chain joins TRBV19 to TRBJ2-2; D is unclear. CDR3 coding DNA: TGTGCCAGTAGTATAGGTTCCGGGGAGCTGTTTTTT. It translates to CASSIGSGELFF.